This T cell receptor (beta chain) was recorded in a study of blood T cell repertoires in COVID-19. Per the original data handling: Amplification of reference gene primers provided the estimated nucleated cell counts. Assay: immunoSEQ multiplex PCR; the TCRdb copy retains only in-frame clones and omits some. V, J and clone size are taken as reported in that table, and D and trimming were inferred from the DNA itself. The sample consists of about 200,000 clones, around three quarters of them appearing once. Trimming at V came to 6 bases and at J to 5 bases, leaving 12 bases not matched to a gene. CDR3 size: 15 residues. Germline V CDR1 and CDR2: MNHEY, SVGAGI.

The source is a woman between 45 and 65 years old with acute COVID-19. V gene TRBV6-5 combines with J gene TRBJ1-1; 7 bases line up with TRBD1. Input material: PBMCs or T cells enriched from blood (not recorded which). CDR3 nucleotides: TGTGCCAGCAGCCTACACAGGGGCCGCTCGACTGAAGCTTTCTTT. Its protein product is CASSLHRGRSTEAFF.